The clone carrying this T cell receptor beta chain was found a few times. These data are taken from a study of early T cells in non-severe SARS-CoV-2 infection. TCRdb recomputed calls from the 5' RACE reads with MiXCR, one row per CDR3 protein. The table includes more than 90,000 distinct CDR3 sequences, 8% to 13% detected once. Unmatched junction bases numbered 2, after V lost 0 bases and J lost 5 bases. Germline-derived CDR1 and CDR2 are SGHDT and YYEEEE. This CDR3 has 14 residues. This receptor was taken from an adult who was a healthcare worker with PCR-confirmed SARS-CoV-2 infection or an uninfected control (not recorded which). The sample taken for sequencing was whole blood. The gene calls are TRBV5-6 and TRBJ1-2; 9 nucleotides line up with TRBD1. The CDR3: CASSLGDRVYGYTF. The CDR3 DNA follows: TGTGCCAGCAGCTTGGGGGACAGGGTTTATGGCTACACCTTC.